Listed here are 20 T cell receptor beta chains from one sample, sequenced in a study of naive and memory T cell subsets. The SP2 primer and nested alpha and beta constant region primers amplified ligated cDNA in four rounds. Each CDR3 protein gets one entry after TCRdb re-called the 5' RACE reads with MiXCR. This table has approximately 58,000 distinct CDR3 sequences, about 7% appearing once. TCR cDNA received a 3' ligated oligonucleotide that carried a UMI. The receptors originated from a male donor in good health.

The rearrangement joins TRBV5-1 to TRBJ2-7, with a possible D match to TRBD2 (5 bases). The CDR3 is made up of 11 amino acids. Trimming removed 7 bases at V and 1 base at J, with 6 bases between. Per the germline V gene, CDR1 is SGHRS and CDR2 is YFSETQ. The CDR3 DNA sequence: TGCGCCAGCCGGGATTCCTACGAGCAGTACTTC. It codes for CASRDSYEQYF.

This clonotype appeared many times. The chain carries TRBV6-1 and TRBJ2-7; D is possibly TRBD1 (5 bases). Germline assignment: CDR1 MNHNS and CDR2 SASEGT. Trimming took 1 base from V and 6 from J, leaving 13 bases between them. CDR3 length equals 14 residues. CDR3 protein: CASSEEGPSSEQYF. CDR3 sequence (DNA): TGTGCCAGCAGTGAAGAGGGGCCCTCGAGCGAGCAGTACTTC.

The V call is TRBV20-1, the J call TRBJ1-5; D might be TRBD1 (6 bases). The V and J ends lost 7 bases and 0 bases respectively, with 16 bases between them. The CDR3 length is 15 residues. Per the germline V gene, CDR1 is DFQATT and CDR2 is SNEGSKA (reference sequence). The CDR3 DNA is TGCAGTGTCAACAGGGACCGTTATAGCAATCAGCCCCAGCATTTT. Translation gives CSVNRDRYSNQPQHF.

This clonotype turned up a few times. This chain links TRBV20-1 with TRBJ2-1, with D perhaps matching TRBD2 (5 bases). There are 15 residues in the CDR3. V shed 0 bases and J shed 0 bases, with 9 bases lying between them. The germline V gene encodes CDR1 DFQATT and CDR2 SNEGSKA (reference sequence). The CDR3 reads CSAREGAGSYNEQFF. In DNA, the CDR3 is TGCAGTGCTAGAGAGGGTGCGGGCTCCTACAATGAGCAGTTCTTC.

This clonotype was counted ten times or more. The chain has TRBV20-1 and TRBJ2-2, with 8 bases fitting TRBD2. The V segment lost 4 bases and the J segment 5 bases; nucleotides outside the gene matches: 9. Germline values: CDR1 DFQATT, CDR2 SNEGSKA (reference sequence). The CDR3 loop spans 15 amino acids. CDR3 coding DNA: TGCAGTGCTAAGGGACCGGGACTAGGGACCGGGGAGCTGTTTTTT. Its protein is CSAKGPGLGTGELFF.

The table lists this clonotype with a few counts. The CDR3 DNA reads TGTGCCAGCAGTGCCCCCAGGGCGAATAGCAATCAGCCCCAGCATTTT. It is translated as CASSAPRANSNQPQHF. J is TRBJ1-5 and V is TRBV2; weak D call: TRBD1 (5 bases). CDR1 and CDR2 (germline): SNHLY, FYNNEI. V was clipped by 4 bases and J by 0 bases, with 13 bases between them. The CDR3 consists of 16 residues.

The sample holds a few counts of this clonotype. CDR3 nucleotide sequence: TGTGCCAGCAGTGATTCGTGGGGACAGGGGGACACCGGGGAGCTGTTTTTT. It codes for CASSDSWGQGDTGELFF. This rearrangement joins TRBV25-1 to TRBJ2-2; TRBD1 aligns across 11 bases. This CDR3 spans 17 amino acids. Per germline, CDR1 MGHDK and CDR2 SYGVNS. With V trimmed by 3 bases and J by 3 bases, 6 bases remained unmatched.

This chain joins TRBV19 and TRBJ2-1; TRBD2 agrees at 7 bases. Trimming at V came to 6 bases and at J to 6 bases, leaving 5 bases not matched to a gene. The germline V gene has CDR1 LNHDA and CDR2 SQIVND (reference sequence). This CDR3 has 13 residues. As DNA, the CDR3 is TGTGCCAGTAGACGGGGAGGGATCAATGAGCAGTTCTTC. It encodes CASRRGGINEQFF.

This clonotype was seen a handful of times. The rearrangement uses TRBV14 and TRBJ2-1; 8 bases are shared with TRBD2. V was clipped by 2 bases and J by 3 bases; unmatched bases: 15. The CDR3 is 19 residues long. The germline V gene encodes CDR1 SGHDN and CDR2 FVKESK. CDR3 residues: CASSQRSRILAENYNEQFF. CDR3 bases: TGTGCCAGCAGCCAACGATCCCGCATACTAGCGGAGAACTACAATGAGCAGTTCTTC.

In this sample, this clonotype turned up a few times. This CDR3 is CASSLGQEATQYF. The CDR3 nucleotides are TGTGCCAGCAGCCTCGGACAGGAGGCGACCCAGTACTTC. The J gene is TRBJ2-5, the V gene TRBV27, with 7 bases identical to TRBD1. J lost 7 bases, V lost 6 bases, and 8 bases had no gene match. Germline V gene sequence: CDR1 MNHEY, CDR2 SMNVEV (reference sequence). This CDR3 contains 13 residues.

V and J are TRBV7-8 and TRBJ1-2, with D possibly TRBD1 on 6 matching bases. This CDR3 spans 14 amino acids. V gave up 1 base and J gave up 6 bases, with 12 bases separating them. Germline values: CDR1 SGHVS, CDR2 FQNEAQ. In nucleotides, the CDR3 is TGTGCCAGCAGCTTAGTGGGGGGGGCAAATGGCTACACCTTC. Its translation is CASSLVGGANGYTF.

This clonotype was seen more than once but under ten times. The chain employs TRBV14 and TRBJ2-2; tentative D call: TRBD2 (5 bases). Germline V gene sequence: CDR1 SGHDN, CDR2 FVKESK. CDR3 length: 16 residues. Trimming removed 1 base at V and 0 bases at J, with 9 bases between. The CDR3 DNA sequence: TGTGCCAGCAGCCAAGCTACGGGGACGAACACCGGGGAGCTGTTTTTT. This encodes CASSQATGTNTGELFF.

This clonotype appeared many times. The rearrangement joins TRBV6-6 to TRBJ2-4, with 7 nucleotides matching TRBD2. The V gene's germline CDR1 is MNHNY and CDR2 SVGAGI (reference sequence). The CDR3 covers 18 residues. V was clipped by 2 bases and J by 5 bases; unmatched bases: 15. This CDR3 is CASSYTGASGAHQNIQYF. For the CDR3, the DNA is TGTGCCAGCAGTTACACTGGGGCTAGCGGAGCGCACCAAAACATTCAGTACTTC.

The chain carries TRBV19 and TRBJ1-1, with D unresolved. Germline CDR1 reads LNHDA; CDR2 reads SQIVND (reference sequence). V lost 2 bases to trimming and J lost 1 base, with 5 bases between them. The CDR3 has 13 amino acids. Here the CDR3 DNA reads TGTGCCAGTAGTATATCAGGGAACACTGAAGCTTTCTTT. It encodes CASSISGNTEAFF.

The chain recombines TRBV6-9 with TRBJ2-7; 11 positions agree with TRBD2. Germline CDR1 and CDR2: MNHGY and SVAAGI. This CDR3 has 18 residues. After removal of 7 bases from V and 6 bases from J, the junction contained 20 bases not matched to a gene. The CDR3 protein is CASIYNTGLAGGRSEQYF. CDR3 coding DNA: TGTGCCAGCATCTATAACACCGGGCTAGCGGGAGGCCGTTCCGAGCAGTACTTC.

A word on this clonotype: An end of the junction differs from the germline gene, which may be a read error. The gene calls are TRBV6-6 and TRBJ2-6; TRBD1 might be the D (5 bases). Germline loops: CDR1 MNHNY, CDR2 SVGAGI (reference sequence). The CDR3 runs 14 residues. Here the CDR3 reads CASSGPGGANVQTF. CDR3 sequence (DNA): TGTGCCAGCAGTGGTCCCGGTGGGGCCAACGTCCAGACTTTC.

This clonotype was observed a handful of times. The V and J genes are TRBV5-1 and TRBJ2-7; 7 nucleotides agree with TRBD2. The J segment lost 1 base and the V segment lost 5 bases, leaving 9 bases of the junction unmatched. Germline-derived CDR1 and CDR2 are SGHRS and YFSETQ. The CDR3 totals 15 residues. DNA for the CDR3: TGCGCCAGCAGAGATCTAAGCGGGGATTCCTACGAGCAGTACTTC. It codes for CASRDLSGDSYEQYF.

This clonotype was recorded many times. The chain couples TRBV6-5 to TRBJ2-2; possibly TRBD1 or TRBD2 for D (5 bases each). CDR1 is MNHEY, CDR2 SVGAGI, per germline. V lost 5 bases and J lost 6, with 19 bases in between. The CDR3 covers 16 residues. CDR3 nucleotide sequence: TGTGCCAGCAGTCCGGGGCCTGAACGGGTATCCGGGGAGCTGTTTTTT. It translates to CASSPGPERVSGELFF.

The gene calls are TRBV20-1 and TRBJ1-1; 9 nucleotides match TRBD1. CDR1 is DFQATT, CDR2 SNEGSKA, per germline (reference sequence). Unmatched junction bases numbered 5, after V lost 5 bases and J lost 1 base. The CDR3 length is 14 residues. The CDR3 DNA reads TGCAGTGCTCCACAGACAGGGGGGAACACTGAAGCTTTCTTT. Translated, it gives CSAPQTGGNTEAFF.

This sequence joins TRBV12-3 or TRBV12-4 and TRBJ1-5, with TRBD1 as a possible D gene (6 bases). V was shortened by 6 bases and J by 6 bases, with 15 bases between the two germline ends. The CDR3 loop spans 14 amino acids. CDR3 region: CASRPGGASQPQHF. In DNA form, the CDR3 reads TGTGCCAGCAGACCGGGGGGGGCCTCTCAGCCCCAGCATTTT.